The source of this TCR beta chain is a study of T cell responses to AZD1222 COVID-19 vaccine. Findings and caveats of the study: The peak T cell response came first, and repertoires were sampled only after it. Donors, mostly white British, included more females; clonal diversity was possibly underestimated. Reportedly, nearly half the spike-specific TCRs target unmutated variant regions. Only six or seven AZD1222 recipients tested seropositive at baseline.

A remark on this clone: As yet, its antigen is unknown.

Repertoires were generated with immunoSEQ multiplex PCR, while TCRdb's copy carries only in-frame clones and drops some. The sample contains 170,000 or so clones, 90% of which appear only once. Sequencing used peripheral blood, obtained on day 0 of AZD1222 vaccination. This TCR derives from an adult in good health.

The CDR3 DNA reads TGTGCCAGCAGTCTTCAGGAGGGGATCGGCTACACCTTC. It is translated as CASSLQEGIGYTF. The gene calls are TRBV6-5 and TRBJ1-2; tentatively, D is TRBD1 (5 bases). The CDR3 has 13 residues. The germline CDR1 and CDR2 sequences are MNHEY and SVGAGI. V was clipped by 5 bases and J by 8 bases, with 15 bases between them.